The 14 T cell receptor beta chains reported below all come from one sample, sequenced in a study of T cell responses to AZD1222 COVID-19 vaccine. Repertoires were generated with immunoSEQ multiplex PCR, while TCRdb's copy carries only in-frame clones and drops some. The sample yields around 97,000 clones, roughly 88% seen once. The sequencing used peripheral blood, collected on day 0 of AZD1222 vaccination. Every receptor here comes from an adult in good health.

The chain couples TRBV2 to TRBJ2-3; 7 bases fit TRBD1. V trimming: 5 bases; J trimming: 2 bases; junction bases outside the gene matches: 4. The CDR3 spans 14 residues. Germline CDR1 SNHLY, CDR2 FYNNEI. CDR3 sequence reads: CASSLGQPTDTQYF. The CDR3 DNA reads as TGTGCCAGCAGTCTGGGACAGCCCACAGATACGCAGTATTTT.

The chain joins TRBV29-1 to TRBJ2-3, with D perhaps matching TRBD1 (6 bases). V lost 7 bases to trimming and J lost 9 bases, with 11 bases between them. The germline V gene encodes CDR1 SQVTM and CDR2 ANQGSEA. The CDR3 consists of 10 residues. The CDR3 nucleotides are TGCAGCGCCCGGCAGGGGACGCAGTATTTT. Amino acid sequence: CSARQGTQYF.

The chain joins TRBV20-1 to TRBJ1-2; D unclear. V lost 6 bases and J lost 4, with 9 bases in between. Germline V gene sequence: CDR1 DFQATT, CDR2 SNEGSKA (reference sequence). The CDR3 is 11 residues long. In nucleotides, the CDR3 is TGCAGTGCCTCAGGTTCCTATGGCTACACCTTC. Residues: CSASGSYGYTF.

The chain employs TRBV12-1 and TRBJ2-7; TRBD2, as called in the table, went unchecked against the DNA. TRBV12-1 is marked as a pseudogene. The CDR3 runs 17 residues. DNA of the CDR3: TGTGCCAGCAGCTTTGGGGGGAGGCGGAACGGGCCCTACGAGCAGTACTTC. Its protein is CASSFGGRRNGPYEQYF.

The chain carries TRBV7-6 and TRBJ1-1, with D perhaps TRBD1 (5 bases). CDR1 SGHVS and CDR2 FNYEAQ come from the germline V gene. Trimming took 7 bases from V and 0 from J, leaving 18 bases between them. The CDR3 sequence is 16 residues long. CDR3 DNA: TGTGCCAGCACAGGGCCAAGGCTGGGTATGAACACTGAAGCTTTCTTT. Translation: CASTGPRLGMNTEAFF.

Here the CDR3 reads CASSYVGGGTEAFF. The CDR3 DNA follows: TGTGCCAGCAGTTACGTTGGGGGGGGGACTGAAGCTTTCTTT. The V call is TRBV6-6, the J call TRBJ1-1, with a possible D match to TRBD1 (5 bases). The CDR3 covers 14 residues. CDR1 MNHNY and CDR2 SVGAGI come from the germline V gene (reference sequence). V lost 2 bases, J lost 5 bases, and 12 bases lay in between.

The chain uses TRBV28 and TRBJ1-2, with 7 bases aligning to TRBD1. CDR1 is MDHEN, CDR2 SYDVKM, per germline. This CDR3 comprises 14 residues. Trimming cost V 10 bases and J 4 bases; bases outside gene matches: 12. DNA of the CDR3: TGTGCCACCCGCCCCCTACAGGGGTTCTATGGCTACACCTTC. Amino acids: CATRPLQGFYGYTF.

The table lists this clone with a count of one. This chain connects TRBV7-3 to TRBJ1-1; TRBD1 might be the D (5 bases). V was clipped by 10 bases and J by 0 bases, with 18 bases between them. The CDR3 extends over 15 amino acids. Germline CDR1 SGHTA, CDR2 FQGTGA. The CDR3 reads CATPTEQALNTEAFF. The CDR3 bases are TGTGCCACGCCTACGGAACAGGCTCTGAACACTGAAGCTTTCTTT.

In this sample, this clone turned up once. The chain joins TRBV7-2 to TRBJ1-5, with D possibly TRBD1 on 6 matching bases. CDR3 length: 17 amino acids. V lost 1 base and J 2 bases, leaving 15 bases between the germline ends. Germline V CDR1 and CDR2: SGHTA, FQGNSA. The CDR3 loop reads CASSLVPGARGNQPQHF. The DNA for the CDR3 is TGTGCCAGCAGCTTAGTTCCGGGGGCAAGGGGCAATCAGCCCCAGCATTTT.

V is TRBV29-1 and J is TRBJ2-2; D is possibly TRBD2 (6 bases). Germline loops: CDR1 SQVTM, CDR2 ANQGSEA. V dropped 0 bases and J dropped 1 base, with 9 bases sitting between them. CDR3 length equals 15 residues. CDR3 in DNA: TGCAGCGTTGAAGACCATAGCGGGAACACCGGGGAGCTGTTTTTT. Its protein is CSVEDHSGNTGELFF.

The V call is TRBV10-3, the J call TRBJ1-1; D is unresolved. The CDR3 runs 14 residues. Germline lookup yields CDR1 ENHRY and CDR2 SYGVKD. Trimming pared 2 bases from V and 5 bases from J, leaving 12 bases between. CDR3 loop: CAISEPQLRTEAFF. The CDR3 region has the DNA TGTGCCATCAGTGAGCCCCAACTTAGGACTGAAGCTTTCTTT.

The genes are TRBV4-3 and TRBJ1-5; the D gene is possibly TRBD1 (5 bases). The CDR3 spans 15 residues. With 0 bases removed from V and 4 bases from J, the gap between germline ends came to 10 bases. The germline V gene has CDR1 LGHNA and CDR2 YSLEER. The CDR3 nucleotides read TGCGCCAGCAGCCAAGACGGGCAGGGAAATCAGCCCCAGCATTTT. Translated, it gives CASSQDGQGNQPQHF.

The chain recombines TRBV19 with TRBJ2-4; D gene uncertain. Germline CDR1 reads LNHDA; CDR2 reads SQIVND (reference sequence). Trimming removed 3 bases at V and 0 bases at J, with 12 bases between. This CDR3 has 16 residues. CDR3: CASSIGPKLAKNIQYF. CDR3 in DNA: TGTGCCAGTAGTATCGGTCCTAAACTAGCCAAAAACATTCAGTACTTC.

The J gene is TRBJ2-5, the V gene TRBV7-2; 7 bases are shared with TRBD2. Losses at the gene ends were 5 bases for V and 8 bases for J; bases not matched to a gene: 11. The germline CDR1 and CDR2 sequences are SGHTA and FQGNSA. This CDR3 has 14 amino acids. CDR3 bases: TGTGCCAGCAGCCGTTGGGACTACCAAGGTACCCAGTACTTC. Translating gives CASSRWDYQGTQYF.